The clone carrying this T cell receptor (beta chain) was observed a handful of times. This sample is drawn from a study of blood T cell repertoires in COVID-19. Study as a whole: COVID-19 samples collected from the United States, Italy and Spain covered acute and convalescent phases. In each case, the material was cDNA or gDNA derived from T cells, B-cell-depleted T cells, or PBMCs.

Source study methods: Reference gene primer amplification gave estimated nucleated cell counts. The protocol was immunoSEQ multiplex PCR, while the TCRdb copy is restricted to in-frame clones and leaves out a portion. D and trimming come from the DNA, and the V and J calls and clone size come from that table. The sample consists of around 250,000 clones, around four fifths of them appearing once. Sequenced sample: peripheral blood. The TCR originated in a man aged 35 to 55 with active or convalescent COVID-19.

For the CDR3, the DNA is TGTGCCAGCAGTTTATCGAGAGTGGGTCGGGCTAGCGGGCGGGACACCGGGGAGCTGTTTTTT. Translating gives CASSLSRVGRASGRDTGELFF. The chain links TRBV27 to TRBJ2-2; TRBD2 aligns across 8 bases. The CDR3 has 21 amino acids. The trim removed 0 bases at V and 3 bases at J, leaving 18 bases unmatched. Germline CDR1 is MNHEY and CDR2 is SMNVEV (reference sequence).